The clone carrying this T cell receptor beta chain was picked up many times. The data originate from a study of identical twins. Each CDR3 protein gets one entry after TCRdb re-called the 5' RACE reads with MiXCR. Of fewer than 250,000 distinct CDR3 sequences listed, around a tenth are singletons. Germline CDR1 and CDR2: MNHEY and SMNVEV (reference sequence). The V and J ends lost 6 bases and 0 bases respectively, with 9 bases between them. The CDR3 is 14 amino acids. The sequence came from a woman aged 18-30 years in good health. Material for sequencing was memory (CD45RO+) T cells sorted from blood. The chain recombines TRBV27 with TRBJ1-5; D not resolved. The CDR3: CASRLTNSNQPQHF. The CDR3 DNA follows: TGTGCCAGCAGGCTGACTAATAGCAATCAGCCCCAGCATTTT.